The sequence of this TCR beta chain was determined in a study of technical replicates of blood from several donors. Profiling relied on immunoSEQ multiplex PCR, and the TCRdb table lists in-frame clones only, not all of them. The sample lists roughly 60,000 clones; about 87% were seen once. The CDR3 loop spans 18 amino acids. The V end was cut by 7 bases, the J end by 5 bases, with 28 bases between. Germline-derived CDR1 and CDR2 are LGHNT and FRNRAP. The sequencing sample was made of PBMCs. The genes are TRBV12-5 and TRBJ2-3; a possible D gene is TRBD1 (5 bases). The source of this sequence is a human donor in good health. Some clones in this sample may be carry-over from other donors' samples. CDR3 sequence (DNA): TGTGCTAGTGAATTTGGTCGCTCCCGTGGGCAGGGCGGAGATACGCAGTATTTT. Protein sequence: CASEFGRSRGQGGDTQYF.